The 25 T cell receptor beta chains listed next were all sequenced from one sample in a study of radiotherapy plus CTLA-4 blockade in lung cancer (dated by TCRdb to the late 2010s). The library was made by the immunoSEQ multiplex PCR assay. TCRdb took this table from immuneACCESS and kept in-frame rearrangements with V and J called. Such tables lack part of the clones; where checked against another copy, unresolved V genes explain under half of the gap, and the rest is unexplained. The sample table holds 84,000 or so clones, of which about 83% were seen once. The ten largest clones add up to about 14% of the sample. This specimen was peripheral blood, taken from a patient treated with radiotherapy plus ipilimumab. The source of these receptors is a human donor with non-small cell lung cancer that progressed on radiotherapy plus ipilimumab.

The chain employs TRBV27 and TRBJ2-6; a possible D gene is TRBD2 (5 bases). V was shortened by 6 bases and J by 2 bases, with 14 bases between the two germline ends. The CDR3 extends over 16 amino acids. Germline lookup yields CDR1 MNHEY and CDR2 SMNVEV (reference sequence). CDR3 in amino acids: CASRPAGETGANVLTF. DNA of the CDR3: TGTGCCAGCAGACCCGCCGGGGAAACTGGGGCCAACGTCCTGACTTTC.

The V gene is TRBV2, the J gene TRBJ2-4; 10 bases agree with TRBD1. The CDR3 is 16 amino acids. V lost 6 bases, J lost 1 base, and 6 bases stayed unmatched. CDR1 and CDR2 from the germline V gene are SNHLY and FYNNEI. CDR3 residues: CASRDRGWSAKNIQYF. The CDR3 DNA reads TGTGCCAGCAGGGACAGGGGGTGGTCGGCCAAAAACATTCAGTACTTC.

The chain recombines TRBV7-3 with TRBJ2-1, with 9 bases that match TRBD2. J was trimmed by 7 bases and V by 4 bases; bases with no gene match: 8. This CDR3 is 15 amino acids long. The germline V gene has CDR1 SGHTA and CDR2 FQGTGA. Here the CDR3 reads CASSSGLARGNEQFF. The CDR3 nucleotides are TGTGCCAGCAGCTCGGGACTAGCTCGAGGTAATGAGCAGTTCTTC.

This clone has more than one count but fewer than ten. The chain joins TRBV7-9 to TRBJ1-6; 9 bases are shared with TRBD1. Germline CDR1 SEHNR, CDR2 FQNEAQ (reference sequence). With V trimmed by 5 bases and J by 6 bases, 8 bases remained unmatched. The CDR3 extends over 16 amino acids. The CDR3 here is CASSAGQGTVNSPLHF. DNA for the CDR3: TGTGCCAGCAGCGCTGGACAGGGGACCGTTAATTCACCCCTCCACTTT.

The chain is built from TRBV5-6 and TRBJ1-1; the D gene is possibly TRBD1 (5 bases). Deletions cut 4 bases from V and 1 base from J, with 11 bases between. This CDR3 region has 14 residues. Per the germline V gene, CDR1 is SGHDT and CDR2 is YYEEEE. The DNA for the CDR3 is TGTGCCAGCAGCCCGGGGCACCGGAACACTGAAGCTTTCTTT. Translating gives CASSPGHRNTEAFF.

This clone has only a few counts. V gene TRBV19 combines with J gene TRBJ2-7, with D uncertain. Trimming pared 5 bases from V and 3 bases from J, leaving 5 bases between. Per the germline V gene, CDR1 is LNHDA and CDR2 is SQIVND (reference sequence). The CDR3 consists of 11 residues. The CDR3 DNA sequence: TGTGCCAGTAGTTCCATCTACGAGCAGTACTTC. Its translation: CASSSIYEQYF.

The chain joins TRBV5-4 to TRBJ2-5; tentatively, D is TRBD1 (6 bases). CDR1 and CDR2 (germline): SGHNT, YYREEE (reference sequence). This CDR3 contains 16 residues. Trimming cost V 5 bases and J 4 bases, with 21 bases left between them. The CDR3 DNA sequence: TGTGCCAGCAGACATTCGGACAGCGGACGTGGAGAGACCCAGTACTTC. This codes for CASRHSDSGRGETQYF.

The J gene is TRBJ1-2, the V gene TRBV6-6, with D unresolved. Germline CDR1 is MNHNY and CDR2 is SVGAGI (reference sequence). The CDR3 contains 16 residues. V lost 2 bases and J 4 bases, leaving 17 bases between the germline ends. DNA for the CDR3: TGTGCCAGCAGTTACCCTTACAGCGCGGGTAGCTATGGCTACACCTTC. This sequence encodes CASSYPYSAGSYGYTF.

J is TRBJ1-2 and V is TRBV28; TRBD1 matches 7 bases. Trimming at V came to 6 bases and at J to 5 bases, leaving 15 bases not matched to a gene. This CDR3 contains 16 residues. Germline V gene lookup returns CDR1 MDHEN and CDR2 SYDVKM. In nucleotides, the CDR3 is TGTGCCAGCAGCCTGGACAGGACCCAGGCGGGGTATGGCTACACCTTC. It codes for CASSLDRTQAGYGYTF.

This clone was seen a handful of times. The chain is built from TRBV7-9 and TRBJ2-1; 7 bases are shared with TRBD1. Germline trimming cut 4 bases from V and 2 bases from J; bases unmatched to any gene: 5. CDR1 is SEHNR and CDR2 is FQNEAQ in the germline V gene (reference sequence). CDR3 size: 15 residues. This CDR3 reads CASSYRGLAYNEQFF. In DNA form, the CDR3 reads TGTGCCAGCAGCTACAGGGGTCTAGCCTACAATGAGCAGTTCTTC.

This clone appeared a few times. The chain couples TRBV7-8 to TRBJ1-3; D gene unclear. From germline, CDR1 is SGHVS and CDR2 FQNEAQ. V dropped 3 bases and J dropped 4 bases, with 7 bases sitting between them. This CDR3 contains 13 residues. CDR3 protein: CASSLASGNTIYF. CDR3 nucleotide sequence: TGTGCCAGCAGCTTGGCCAGCGGAAACACCATATATTTT.

The CDR3 nucleotides read TGTGCCAGTAGTATAGGTAGGGCTGAAGCTTTCTTT. As protein: CASSIGRAEAFF. The chain has TRBV19 and TRBJ1-1; D not certain. Germline V gene lookup returns CDR1 LNHDA and CDR2 SQIVND (reference sequence). V lost 1 base and J 6 bases, leaving 6 bases between the germline ends. The CDR3 is 12 amino acids. The whole variable domain, remainder taken from reference TRBV19 and TRBJ1-1, is DGGITQSPKYLFRKEGQNVTLSCEQNLNHDAMYWYRQDPGQGLRLIYYSQIVNDFQKGDIAEGYSVSREKKESFPLTVTSAQKNPTAFYLCASSIGRAEAFFGQGTRLTVV.

The chain recombines TRBV7-8 with TRBJ1-1; D is unresolved. The CDR3 spans 17 residues. The germline V gene encodes CDR1 SGHVS and CDR2 FQNEAQ. With 0 bases removed from V and 1 base from J, the gap between germline ends came to 15 bases. The CDR3 region is CASSLARKGYGNTEAFF. The CDR3 DNA sequence: TGTGCCAGCAGCTTAGCGCGGAAGGGTTACGGGAACACTGAAGCTTTCTTT.

The chain joins TRBV5-1 to TRBJ2-7, with TRBD2 identical over 8 bases. CDR1 and CDR2 (germline): SGHRS, YFSETQ. The CDR3 has 16 residues. V was pared by 0 bases and J by 1 base, with 6 bases of the junction left unmatched. CDR3 sequence (DNA): TGCGCCAGCAGCTTGGGGCCCGCGGGAGGTTCCTACGAGCAGTACTTC. Encoded protein: CASSLGPAGGSYEQYF.

The V and J genes are TRBV25-1 and TRBJ2-2, with D possibly matching TRBD1 (5 bases). Germline lookup yields CDR1 MGHDK and CDR2 SYGVNS. With 1 base removed from V and 4 bases from J, the gap between germline ends came to 7 bases. This CDR3 has 14 residues. As DNA, the CDR3 is TGTGCCAGCAGTGAATGGGGCAGCACCGGGGAGCTGTTTTTT. It codes for CASSEWGSTGELFF. Combining the CDR3 with reference TRBV25-1 and TRBJ2-2 gives the whole variable domain EADIYQTPRYLVIGTGKKITLECSQTMGHDKMYWYQQDPGMELHLIHYSYGVNSTEKGDLSSESTVSRIRTEHFPLTLESARPSHTSQYLCASSEWGSTGELFFGEGSRLTVL.

This clone was picked up one time. This chain joins TRBV6-5 and TRBJ2-7; 8 bases match TRBD1. Germline CDR1 and CDR2: MNHEY and SVGAGI. CDR3 length: 13 residues. J lost 2 bases, V lost 7 bases, and 4 bases had no gene match. The CDR3 is CASKNRGAYEQYF. The CDR3 DNA follows: TGTGCCAGCAAGAACAGGGGGGCCTACGAGCAGTACTTC.

This sequence joins TRBV19 and TRBJ2-3; TRBD2 matches at 8 bases. The germline gives CDR1 LNHDA, CDR2 SQIVND (reference sequence). This CDR3 has 16 residues. V lost 4 bases and J lost 6; bases outside the gene matches: 12. The CDR3 region is CASSTGIAGKRDTQYF. The CDR3 DNA is TGTGCCAGTAGTACTGGAATAGCGGGAAAGAGGGATACGCAGTATTTT.

J is TRBJ1-4 and V is TRBV5-1; the D is unclear. V lost 6 bases, J lost 5 bases, and 5 bases lay in between. The germline CDR1 and CDR2 sequences are SGHRS and YFSETQ. This CDR3 comprises 11 residues. CDR3: CASKENEKLFF. The CDR3 region has the DNA TGCGCCAGCAAAGAAAATGAAAAACTGTTTTTT.

In nucleotides, the CDR3 is TGTGCCAGCAGTTCCTCCCTCAGCGGGACTACAGGCGAGCAGTACTTC. This codes for CASSSSLSGTTGEQYF. The J gene is TRBJ2-7, the V gene TRBV6-6; 7 bases fit TRBD2. CDR1 and CDR2 (germline): MNHNY, SVGAGI (reference sequence). Trimming cost V 4 bases and J 6 bases; bases outside gene matches: 15. CDR3 length equals 16 residues.

CDR3 protein: CASSFGQGDSPLHF. CDR3 bases: TGTGCCAGCAGCTTCGGGCAGGGGGATTCACCCCTCCACTTT. The rearrangement joins TRBV5-6 to TRBJ1-6, with 7 bases identical to TRBD1. The CDR3 extends over 14 amino acids. V was clipped by 2 bases and J by 8 bases; unmatched bases: 4. The germline V gene has CDR1 SGHDT and CDR2 YYEEEE.

V usage is TRBV7-2 and J usage is TRBJ2-5; the D gene is possibly TRBD2 (5 bases). CDR1 and CDR2 from the germline V gene are SGHTA and FQGNSA. The CDR3 has 14 amino acids. Trimming pared 2 bases from V and 5 bases from J, leaving 12 bases between. The CDR3 DNA is TGTGCCAGCAGCTTATCGTACGGGGTGGAGACCCAGTACTTC. It codes for CASSLSYGVETQYF.

This chain uses TRBV2 with TRBJ1-3; D ambiguous. Per the germline V gene, CDR1 is SNHLY and CDR2 is FYNNEI. Between the trimmed V and J ends, which lost 6 bases and 2 bases, there was a span of 14 bases. The CDR3 contains 15 residues. The CDR3 DNA reads as TGTGCCAGCAGAAACTCGCCCGAGGCTGGAAACACCATATATTTT. This gives the protein CASRNSPEAGNTIYF.

The chain couples TRBV7-9 to TRBJ2-1; D perhaps matches TRBD1 (5 bases). The CDR3 contains 15 residues. V was clipped by 5 bases and J by 7 bases, with 18 bases between them. Germline V gene sequence: CDR1 SEHNR, CDR2 FQNEAQ (reference sequence). CDR3 bases: TGTGCCAGCAGCAAGGGGTTGGGGTTGGGGAATGAGCAGTTCTTC. This gives the protein CASSKGLGLGNEQFF.

The V and J genes are TRBV11-2 and TRBJ1-1; D is ambiguous. Germline CDR1 reads SGHAT; CDR2 reads FQNNGV. CDR3 size: 13 residues. The germline V and J ends were trimmed by 3 bases and 1 base, with 6 bases remaining between them. DNA for the CDR3: TGTGCCAGCAGCTTGACACCGAACACTGAAGCTTTCTTT. It codes for CASSLTPNTEAFF.

V gene TRBV6-5 combines with J gene TRBJ2-5, with D uncertain. V dropped 6 bases and J dropped 5 bases, with 7 bases sitting between them. Germline V gene data show CDR1 as MNHEY and CDR2 as SVGAGI. The CDR3 contains 11 residues. The DNA for the CDR3 is TGTGCCAGCAGAACCCGGGAGACCCAGTACTTC. Translated: CASRTRETQYF.